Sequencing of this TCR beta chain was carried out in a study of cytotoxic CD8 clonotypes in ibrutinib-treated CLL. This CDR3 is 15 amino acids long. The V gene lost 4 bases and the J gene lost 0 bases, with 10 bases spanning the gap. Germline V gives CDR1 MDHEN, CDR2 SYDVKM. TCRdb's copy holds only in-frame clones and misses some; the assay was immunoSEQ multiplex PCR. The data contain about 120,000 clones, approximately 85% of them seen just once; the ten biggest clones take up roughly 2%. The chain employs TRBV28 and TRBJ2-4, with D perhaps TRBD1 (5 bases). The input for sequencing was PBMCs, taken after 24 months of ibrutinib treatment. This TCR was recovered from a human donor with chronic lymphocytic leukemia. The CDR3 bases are TGTGCCAGCAGTTCTGGGGCTCTAGCCAAAAACATTCAGTACTTC. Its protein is CASSSGALAKNIQYF.